This T cell receptor (beta chain) originates from a study of blood T cell repertoires in COVID-19. The wider study: In each case, the material was cDNA or gDNA derived from T cells, B-cell-depleted T cells, or PBMCs.

Data came from immunoSEQ multiplex PCR; TCRdb stores just in-frame clones and leaves some out. The table lists 97,000 or so clones, around 86% of them singletons. The CDR3 spans 14 residues. V was shortened by 6 bases and J by 4 bases, with 15 bases between the two germline ends. Per the germline V gene, CDR1 is ENHRY and CDR2 is SYGVKD. This chain links TRBV10-3 with TRBJ2-5, with a weak D call TRBD2 (5 bases). Sequencing used peripheral blood. The receptor was derived from a man aged 50 to 59 with active or convalescent COVID-19. The DNA for the CDR3 is TGTGCCATCAGGGAAAGAGGGTTCGGAGAGACCCAGTACTTC. It specifies CAIRERGFGETQYF.